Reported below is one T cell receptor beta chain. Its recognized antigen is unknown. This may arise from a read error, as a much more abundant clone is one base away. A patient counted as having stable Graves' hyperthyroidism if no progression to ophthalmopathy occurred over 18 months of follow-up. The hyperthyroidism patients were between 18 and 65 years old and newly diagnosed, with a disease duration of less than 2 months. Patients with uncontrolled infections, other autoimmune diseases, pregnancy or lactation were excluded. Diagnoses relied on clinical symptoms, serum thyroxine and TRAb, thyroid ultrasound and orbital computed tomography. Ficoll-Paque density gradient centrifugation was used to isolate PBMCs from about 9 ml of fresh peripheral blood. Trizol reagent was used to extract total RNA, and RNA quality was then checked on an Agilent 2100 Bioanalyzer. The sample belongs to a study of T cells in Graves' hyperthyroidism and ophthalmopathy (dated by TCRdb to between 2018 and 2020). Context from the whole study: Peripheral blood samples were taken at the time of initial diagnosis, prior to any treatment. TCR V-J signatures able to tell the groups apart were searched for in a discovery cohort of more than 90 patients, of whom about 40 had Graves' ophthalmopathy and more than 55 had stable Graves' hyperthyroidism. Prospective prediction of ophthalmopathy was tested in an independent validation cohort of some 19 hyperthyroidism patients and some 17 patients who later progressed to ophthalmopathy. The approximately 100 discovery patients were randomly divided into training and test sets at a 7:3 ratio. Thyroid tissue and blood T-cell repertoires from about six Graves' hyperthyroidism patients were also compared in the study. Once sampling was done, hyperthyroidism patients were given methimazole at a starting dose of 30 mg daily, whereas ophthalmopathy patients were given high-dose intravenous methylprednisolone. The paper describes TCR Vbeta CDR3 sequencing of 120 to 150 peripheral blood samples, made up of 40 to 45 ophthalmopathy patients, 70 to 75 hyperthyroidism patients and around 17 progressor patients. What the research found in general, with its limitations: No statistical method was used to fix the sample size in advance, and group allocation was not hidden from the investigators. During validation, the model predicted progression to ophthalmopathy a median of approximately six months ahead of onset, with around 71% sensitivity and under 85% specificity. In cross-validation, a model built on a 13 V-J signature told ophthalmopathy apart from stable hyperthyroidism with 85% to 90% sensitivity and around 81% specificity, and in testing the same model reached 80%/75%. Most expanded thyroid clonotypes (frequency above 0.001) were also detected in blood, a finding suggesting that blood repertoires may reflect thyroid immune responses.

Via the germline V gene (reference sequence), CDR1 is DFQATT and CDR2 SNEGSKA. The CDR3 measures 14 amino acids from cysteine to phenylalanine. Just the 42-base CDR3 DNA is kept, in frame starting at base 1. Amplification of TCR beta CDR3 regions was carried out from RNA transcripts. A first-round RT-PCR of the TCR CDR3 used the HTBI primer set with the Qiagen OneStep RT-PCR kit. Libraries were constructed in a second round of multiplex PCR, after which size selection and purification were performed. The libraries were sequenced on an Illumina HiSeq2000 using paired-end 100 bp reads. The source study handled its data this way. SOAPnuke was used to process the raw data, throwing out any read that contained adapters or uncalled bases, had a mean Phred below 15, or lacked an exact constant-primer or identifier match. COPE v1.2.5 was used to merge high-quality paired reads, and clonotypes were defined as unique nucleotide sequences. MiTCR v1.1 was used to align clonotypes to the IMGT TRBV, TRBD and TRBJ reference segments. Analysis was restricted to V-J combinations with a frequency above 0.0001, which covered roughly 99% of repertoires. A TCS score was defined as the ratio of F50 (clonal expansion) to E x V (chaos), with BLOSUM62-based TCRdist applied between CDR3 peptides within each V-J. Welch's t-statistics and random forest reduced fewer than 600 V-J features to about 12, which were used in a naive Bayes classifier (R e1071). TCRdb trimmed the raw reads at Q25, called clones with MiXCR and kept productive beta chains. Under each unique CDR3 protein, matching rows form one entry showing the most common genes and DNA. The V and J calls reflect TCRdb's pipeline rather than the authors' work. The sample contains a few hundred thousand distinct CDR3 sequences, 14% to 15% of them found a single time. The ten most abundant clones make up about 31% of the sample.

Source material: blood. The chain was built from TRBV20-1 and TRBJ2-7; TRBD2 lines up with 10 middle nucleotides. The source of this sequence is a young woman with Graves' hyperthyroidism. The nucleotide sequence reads TGCAGTGCTAGGAGGTCTAGCGGGAGCGGGGAGCGGTACTTC. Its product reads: CSARRSSGSGERYF.